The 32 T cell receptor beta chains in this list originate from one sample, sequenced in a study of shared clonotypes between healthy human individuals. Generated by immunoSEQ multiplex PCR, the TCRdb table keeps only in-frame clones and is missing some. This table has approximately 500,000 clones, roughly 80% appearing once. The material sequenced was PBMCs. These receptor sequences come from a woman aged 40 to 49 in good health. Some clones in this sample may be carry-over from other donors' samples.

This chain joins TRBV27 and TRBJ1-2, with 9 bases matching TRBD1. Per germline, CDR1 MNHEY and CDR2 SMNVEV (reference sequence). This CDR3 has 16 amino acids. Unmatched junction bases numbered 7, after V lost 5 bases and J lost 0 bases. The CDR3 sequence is CASSPGQGAANYGYTF. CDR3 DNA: TGTGCCAGCAGTCCGGGACAGGGAGCAGCTAACTATGGCTACACCTTC.

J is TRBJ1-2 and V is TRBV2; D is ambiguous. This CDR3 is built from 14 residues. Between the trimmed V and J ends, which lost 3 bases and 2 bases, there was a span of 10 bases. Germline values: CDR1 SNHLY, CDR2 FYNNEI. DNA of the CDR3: TGTGCCAGCAGTGAGTCTACGGTGAACTATGGCTACACCTTC. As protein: CASSESTVNYGYTF.

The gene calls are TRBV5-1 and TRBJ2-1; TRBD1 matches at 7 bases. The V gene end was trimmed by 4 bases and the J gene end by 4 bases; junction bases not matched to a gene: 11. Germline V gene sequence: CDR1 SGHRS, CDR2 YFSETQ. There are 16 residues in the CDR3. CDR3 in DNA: TGCGCCAGCAGCAGAACGGCCGGGACAGAATACAATGAGCAGTTCTTC. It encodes CASSRTAGTEYNEQFF.

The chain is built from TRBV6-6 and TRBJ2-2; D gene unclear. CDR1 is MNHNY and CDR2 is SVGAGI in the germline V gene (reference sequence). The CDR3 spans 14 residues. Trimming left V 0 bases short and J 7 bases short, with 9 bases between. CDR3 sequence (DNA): TGTGCCAGCAGTTACTCCCTGCGGTACGGGGAGCTGTTTTTT. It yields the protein CASSYSLRYGELFF.

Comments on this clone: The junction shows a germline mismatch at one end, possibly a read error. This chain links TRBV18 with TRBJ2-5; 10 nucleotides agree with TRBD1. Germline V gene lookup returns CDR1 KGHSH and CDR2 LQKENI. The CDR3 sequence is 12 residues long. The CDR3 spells CASSPPGQGTHF. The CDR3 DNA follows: TGTGCCAGCTCACCACCGGGACAGGGGACACACTTC.

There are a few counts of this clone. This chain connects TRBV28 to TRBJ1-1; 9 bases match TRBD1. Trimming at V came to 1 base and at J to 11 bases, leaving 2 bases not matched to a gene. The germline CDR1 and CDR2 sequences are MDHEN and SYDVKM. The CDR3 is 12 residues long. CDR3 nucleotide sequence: TGTGCCAGCAGTTTATACGGACAGGGGGCTTTCTTT. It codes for CASSLYGQGAFF.

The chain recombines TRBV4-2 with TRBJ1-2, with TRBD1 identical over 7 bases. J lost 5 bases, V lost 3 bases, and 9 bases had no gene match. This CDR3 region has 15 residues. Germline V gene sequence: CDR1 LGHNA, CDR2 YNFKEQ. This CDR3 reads CASSHGQEDRYGYTF. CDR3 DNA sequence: TGTGCCAGCAGCCACGGACAGGAAGATCGTTATGGCTACACCTTC.

The CDR3 DNA reads as TGTGCCAGCAGGCACCAGGGGGCTGGGGCCAACGTCCTGACTTTC. Amino acids: CASRHQGAGANVLTF. The rearrangement links TRBV7-2 to TRBJ2-6; TRBD1 agrees at 7 bases. The germline V gene has CDR1 SGHTA and CDR2 FQGNSA. V lost 6 bases and J lost 2; bases outside the gene matches: 4. The CDR3 is made up of 15 amino acids.

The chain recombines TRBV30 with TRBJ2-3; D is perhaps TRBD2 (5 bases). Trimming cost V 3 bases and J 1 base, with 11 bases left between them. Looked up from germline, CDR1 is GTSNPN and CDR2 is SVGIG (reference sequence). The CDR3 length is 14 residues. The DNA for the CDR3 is TGTGCCTGGAGCGAATCTAGCCGCACAGATACGCAGTATTTT. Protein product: CAWSESSRTDTQYF.

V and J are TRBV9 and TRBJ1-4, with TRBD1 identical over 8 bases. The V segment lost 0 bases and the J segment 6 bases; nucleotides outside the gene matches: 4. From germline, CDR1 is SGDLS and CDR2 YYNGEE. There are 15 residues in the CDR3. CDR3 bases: TGTGCCAGCAGCGTAGCAGGGGGCTCGGATGAAAAACTGTTTTTT. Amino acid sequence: CASSVAGGSDEKLFF.

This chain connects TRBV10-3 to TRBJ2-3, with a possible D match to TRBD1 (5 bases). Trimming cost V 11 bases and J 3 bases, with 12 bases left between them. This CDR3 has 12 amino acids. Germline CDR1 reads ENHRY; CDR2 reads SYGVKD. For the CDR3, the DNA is TGTGCCGCTGGTCAGGGAACAGATACGCAGTATTTT. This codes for CAAGQGTDTQYF.

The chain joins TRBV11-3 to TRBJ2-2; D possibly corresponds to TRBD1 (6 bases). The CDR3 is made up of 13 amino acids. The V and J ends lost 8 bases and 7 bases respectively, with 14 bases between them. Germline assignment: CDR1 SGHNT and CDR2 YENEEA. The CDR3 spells CASEDSMSGELFF. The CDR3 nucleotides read TGTGCCAGCGAGGACAGCATGAGCGGGGAGCTGTTTTTT. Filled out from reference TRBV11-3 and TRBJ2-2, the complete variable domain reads EAGVVQSPRYKIIEKKQPVAFWCNPISGHNTLYWYLQNLGQGPELLIRYENEEAVDDSQLPKDRFSAERLKGVDSTLKIQPAELGDSAVYLCASEDSMSGELFFGEGSRLTVL.

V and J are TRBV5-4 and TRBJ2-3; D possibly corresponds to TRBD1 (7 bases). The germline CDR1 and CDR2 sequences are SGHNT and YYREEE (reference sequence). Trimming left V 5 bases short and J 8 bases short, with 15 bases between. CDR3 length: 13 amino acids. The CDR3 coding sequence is TGTGCCAGCAGTTATAACAGGGGAGGTACGCAGTATTTT. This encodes CASSYNRGGTQYF. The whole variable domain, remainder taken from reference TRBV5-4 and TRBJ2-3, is ETGVTQSPTHLIKTRGQQVTLRCSSQSGHNTVSWYQQALGQGPQFIFQYYREEENGRGNFPPRFSGLQFPNYSSELNVNALELDDSALYLCASSYNRGGTQYFGPGTRLTVL.

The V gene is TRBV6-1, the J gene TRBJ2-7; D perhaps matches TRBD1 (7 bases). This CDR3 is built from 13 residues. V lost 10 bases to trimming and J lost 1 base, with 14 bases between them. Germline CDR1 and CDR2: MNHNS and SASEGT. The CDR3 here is CATRRDSSYEQYF. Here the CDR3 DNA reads TGTGCCACCAGGCGGGACAGTTCCTACGAGCAGTACTTC.

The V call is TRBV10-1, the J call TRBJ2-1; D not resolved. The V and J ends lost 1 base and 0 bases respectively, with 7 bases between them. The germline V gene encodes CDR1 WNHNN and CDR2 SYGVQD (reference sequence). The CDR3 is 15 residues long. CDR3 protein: CASSEYRSSYNEQFF. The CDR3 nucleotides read TGCGCCAGCAGTGAGTACCGGAGCTCCTACAATGAGCAGTTCTTC.

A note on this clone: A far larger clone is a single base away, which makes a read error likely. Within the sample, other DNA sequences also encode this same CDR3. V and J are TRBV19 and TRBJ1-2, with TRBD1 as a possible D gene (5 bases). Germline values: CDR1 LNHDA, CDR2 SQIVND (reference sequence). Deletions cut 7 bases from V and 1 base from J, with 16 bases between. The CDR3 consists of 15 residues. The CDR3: CASTFGRGGNYGYTF. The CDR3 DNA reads TGTGCCAGTACCTTTGGAAGGGGAGGTAACTATGGCTACACCTTC. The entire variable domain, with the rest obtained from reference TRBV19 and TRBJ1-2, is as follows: DGGITQSPKYLFRKEGQNVTLSCEQNLNHDAMYWYRQDPGQGLRLIYYSQIVNDFQKGDIAEGYSVSREKKESFPLTVTSAQKNPTAFYLCASTFGRGGNYGYTFGSGTRLTVV.

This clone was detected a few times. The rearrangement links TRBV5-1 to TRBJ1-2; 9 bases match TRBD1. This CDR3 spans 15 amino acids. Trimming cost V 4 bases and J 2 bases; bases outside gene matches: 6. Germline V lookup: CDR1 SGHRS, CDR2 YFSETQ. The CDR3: CASSRQGDQNYGYTF. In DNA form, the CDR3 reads TGCGCCAGCAGCAGACAGGGGGACCAGAACTATGGCTACACCTTC. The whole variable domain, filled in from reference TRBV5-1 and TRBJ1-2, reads KAGVTQTPRYLIKTRGQQVTLSCSPISGHRSVSWYQQTPGQGLQFLFEYFSETQRNKGNFPGRFSGRQFSNSRSEMNVSTLELGDSALYLCASSRQGDQNYGYTFGSGTRLTVV.

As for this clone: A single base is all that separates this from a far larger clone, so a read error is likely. The CDR3 sequence: CAQEDRTGDEKLFF. The CDR3 DNA follows: TGTGCCCAGGAGGACCGGACAGGGGATGAAAAACTGTTTTTT. The chain recombines TRBV30 with TRBJ1-4; TRBD1 aligns across 9 bases. The V gene's germline CDR1 is GTSNPN and CDR2 SVGIG (reference sequence). J lost 6 bases, V lost 8 bases, and 10 bases had no gene match. The CDR3 is 14 amino acids.

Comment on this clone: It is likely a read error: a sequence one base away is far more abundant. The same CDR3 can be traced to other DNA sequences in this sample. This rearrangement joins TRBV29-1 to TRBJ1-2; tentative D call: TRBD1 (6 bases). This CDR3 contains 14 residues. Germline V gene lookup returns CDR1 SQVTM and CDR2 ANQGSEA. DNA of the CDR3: TGCAGCGTTACCTCCCTCCGGGACAACGATGGATACACCTTC. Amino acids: CSVTSLRDNDGYTF. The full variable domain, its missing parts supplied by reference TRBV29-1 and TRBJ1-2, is SAVISQKPSRDICQRGTSLTIQCQVDSQVTMMFWYRQQPGQSLTLIATANQGSEATYESGFVIDKFPISRPNLTFSTLTVSNMSPEDSSIYLCSVTSLRDNDGYTFGSGTRLTVV.

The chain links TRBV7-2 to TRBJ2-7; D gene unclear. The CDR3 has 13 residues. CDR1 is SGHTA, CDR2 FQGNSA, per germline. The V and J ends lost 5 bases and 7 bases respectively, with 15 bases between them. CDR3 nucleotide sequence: TGTGCCAGCAGCCATCCGTCAGCAAGTGAGCAGTACTTC. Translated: CASSHPSASEQYF.

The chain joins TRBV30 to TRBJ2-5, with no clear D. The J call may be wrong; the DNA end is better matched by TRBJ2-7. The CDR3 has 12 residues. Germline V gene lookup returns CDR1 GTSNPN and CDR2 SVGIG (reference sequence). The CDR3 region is CAWSVGPYEQYF. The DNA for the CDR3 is TGTGCCTGGAGTGTGGGTCCCTACGAGCAGTACTTC.

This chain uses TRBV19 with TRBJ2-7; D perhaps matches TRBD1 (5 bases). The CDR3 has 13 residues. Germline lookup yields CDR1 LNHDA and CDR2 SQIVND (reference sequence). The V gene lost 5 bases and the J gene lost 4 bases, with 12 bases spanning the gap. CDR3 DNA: TGTGCCAGTAGTCGGCAGGGTATGTACGAGCAGTACTTC. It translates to CASSRQGMYEQYF.

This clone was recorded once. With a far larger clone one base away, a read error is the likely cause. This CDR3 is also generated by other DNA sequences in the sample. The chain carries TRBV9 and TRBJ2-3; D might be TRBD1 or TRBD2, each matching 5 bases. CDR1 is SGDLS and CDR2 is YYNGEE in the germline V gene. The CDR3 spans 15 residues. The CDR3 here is CASSVEGTDGDTQYF. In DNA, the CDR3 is TGCGCCAGCAGCGTAGAAGGGACGGACGGAGATACGCAGTATTTT.

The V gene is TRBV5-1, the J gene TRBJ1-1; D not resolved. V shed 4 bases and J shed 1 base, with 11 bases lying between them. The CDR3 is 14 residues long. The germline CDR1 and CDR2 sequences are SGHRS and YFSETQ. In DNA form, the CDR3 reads TGCGCCAGCAGCACGACTAGCTCGAACACTGAAGCTTTCTTT. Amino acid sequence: CASSTTSSNTEAFF.

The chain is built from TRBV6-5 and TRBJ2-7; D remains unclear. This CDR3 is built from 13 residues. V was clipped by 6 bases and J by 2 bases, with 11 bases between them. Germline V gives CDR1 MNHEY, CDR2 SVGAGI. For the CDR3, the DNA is TGTGCCAGCAGCCCCTTGGTGGCCTACGAGCAGTACTTC. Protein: CASSPLVAYEQYF.

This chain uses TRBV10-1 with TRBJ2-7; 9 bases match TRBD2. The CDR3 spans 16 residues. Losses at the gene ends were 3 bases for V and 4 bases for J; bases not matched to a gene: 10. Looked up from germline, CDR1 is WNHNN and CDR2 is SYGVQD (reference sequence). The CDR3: CASSDLSTSGRYEQYF. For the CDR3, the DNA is TGCGCCAGCAGTGACCTATCGACTAGCGGAAGATACGAGCAGTACTTC.

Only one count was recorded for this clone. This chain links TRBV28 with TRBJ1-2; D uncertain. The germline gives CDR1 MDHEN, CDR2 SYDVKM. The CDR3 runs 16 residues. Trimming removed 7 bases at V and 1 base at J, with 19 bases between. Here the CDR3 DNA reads TGTGCCAGCAATCCATCGGGGTGGACCGATAACTATGGCTACACCTTC. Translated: CASNPSGWTDNYGYTF.

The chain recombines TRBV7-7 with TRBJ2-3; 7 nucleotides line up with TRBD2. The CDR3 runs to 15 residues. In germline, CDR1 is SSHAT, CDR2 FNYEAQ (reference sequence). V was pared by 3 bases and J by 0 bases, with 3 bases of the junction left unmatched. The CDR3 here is CASSLGEGSTDTQYF. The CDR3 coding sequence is TGTGCCAGCAGCTTGGGGGAGGGGAGCACAGATACGCAGTATTTT.

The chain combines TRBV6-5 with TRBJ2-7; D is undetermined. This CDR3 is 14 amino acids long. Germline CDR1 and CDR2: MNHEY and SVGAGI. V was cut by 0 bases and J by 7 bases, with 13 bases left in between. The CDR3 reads CASSYSTVYGEQYF. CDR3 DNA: TGTGCCAGCAGTTACTCCACGGTCTACGGGGAGCAGTACTTC.

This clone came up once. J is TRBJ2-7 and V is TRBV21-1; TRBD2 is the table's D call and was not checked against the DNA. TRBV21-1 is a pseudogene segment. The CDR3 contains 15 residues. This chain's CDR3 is CASSGSGRNSYEQYF. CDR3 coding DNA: TGTGCCAGCAGCGGCAGCGGGAGGAACTCCTACGAGCAGTACTTC.

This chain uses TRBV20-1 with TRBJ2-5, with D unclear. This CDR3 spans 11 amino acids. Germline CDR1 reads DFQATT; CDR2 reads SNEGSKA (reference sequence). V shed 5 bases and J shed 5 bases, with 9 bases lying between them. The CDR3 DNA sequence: TGCAGTGCTTCACTCGTGGAGACCCAGTACTTC. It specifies CSASLVETQYF.

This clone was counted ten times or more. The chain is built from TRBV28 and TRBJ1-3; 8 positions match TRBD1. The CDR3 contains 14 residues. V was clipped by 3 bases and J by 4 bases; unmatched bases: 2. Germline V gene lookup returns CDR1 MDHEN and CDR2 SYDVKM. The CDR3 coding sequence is TGTGCCAGCAGTTTCAGGACAGGGGGAAACACCATATATTTT. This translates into CASSFRTGGNTIYF.